The T cell receptor beta chain described here comes from a study of T cell responses to AZD1222 COVID-19 vaccine. Study-wide background: Second-dose intervals of approximately 4 or approximately 12 weeks were pooled. Study-level points and caveats: Most donors were white British and more were female, and clonal diversity was possibly underestimated. Two AZD1222 doses significantly raised spike-specific TCR breadth and depth over controls. No repertoire was sampled before or during the peak T cell response, only after it.

In the case of this clone: Its antigen remains unknown.

Measured with immunoSEQ multiplex PCR; TCRdb has only the in-frame clones, and not every one. Here the sample spans over 150,000 clones, less than 90% being singletons. Germline values: CDR1 WSHSY, CDR2 SAAADI. The V end was cut by 0 bases, the J end by 5 bases, with 13 bases between. This CDR3 comprises 15 residues. The TCR sequence derives from an adult in good health. The material was peripheral blood, obtained on day 0 of AZD1222 vaccination. This chain uses TRBV10-2 with TRBJ1-1; D gene uncertain. The CDR3 protein is CASSESVAAGTEAFF. CDR3 DNA: TGCGCCAGCAGTGAGTCGGTAGCCGCCGGTACTGAAGCTTTCTTT.